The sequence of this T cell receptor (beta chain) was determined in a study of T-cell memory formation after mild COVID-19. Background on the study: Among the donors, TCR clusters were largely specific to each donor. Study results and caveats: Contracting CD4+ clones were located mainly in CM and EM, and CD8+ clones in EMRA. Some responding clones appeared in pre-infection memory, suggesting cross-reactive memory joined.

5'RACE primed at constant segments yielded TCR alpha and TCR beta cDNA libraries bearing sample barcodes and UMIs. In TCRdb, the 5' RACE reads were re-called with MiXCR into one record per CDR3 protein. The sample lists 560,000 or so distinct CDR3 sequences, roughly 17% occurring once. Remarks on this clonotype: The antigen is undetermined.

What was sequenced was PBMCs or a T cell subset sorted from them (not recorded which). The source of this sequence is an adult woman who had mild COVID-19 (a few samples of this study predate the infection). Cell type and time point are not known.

The CDR3 spells CASSAHGLHENEKLFF. The CDR3 DNA follows: TGTGCCAGCAGCGCTCATGGGCTGCATGAAAATGAAAAACTGTTTTTT. V gene TRBV7-9 combines with J gene TRBJ1-4, with D unclear. The CDR3 totals 16 residues. The V end was cut by 5 bases, the J end by 5 bases, with 18 bases between. The V gene's germline CDR1 is SEHNR and CDR2 FQNEAQ (reference sequence).